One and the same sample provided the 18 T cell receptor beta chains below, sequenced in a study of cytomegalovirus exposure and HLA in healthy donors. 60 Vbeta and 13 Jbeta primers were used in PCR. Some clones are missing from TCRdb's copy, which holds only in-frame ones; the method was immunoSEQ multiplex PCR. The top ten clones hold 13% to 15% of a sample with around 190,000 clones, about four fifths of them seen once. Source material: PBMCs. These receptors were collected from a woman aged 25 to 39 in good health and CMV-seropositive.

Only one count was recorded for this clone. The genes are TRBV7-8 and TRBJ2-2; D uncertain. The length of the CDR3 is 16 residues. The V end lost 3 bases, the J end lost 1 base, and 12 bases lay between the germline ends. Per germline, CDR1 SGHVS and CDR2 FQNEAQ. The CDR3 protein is CASSLLGQLNTGELFF. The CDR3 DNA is TGTGCCAGCAGCTTGCTTGGGCAGCTGAACACCGGGGAGCTGTTTTTT.

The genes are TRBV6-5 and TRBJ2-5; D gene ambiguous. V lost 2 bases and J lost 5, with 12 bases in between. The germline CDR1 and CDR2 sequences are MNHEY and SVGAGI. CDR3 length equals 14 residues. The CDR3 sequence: CASSYESRFETQYF. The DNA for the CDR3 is TGTGCCAGCAGTTACGAGTCCAGGTTTGAGACCCAGTACTTC.

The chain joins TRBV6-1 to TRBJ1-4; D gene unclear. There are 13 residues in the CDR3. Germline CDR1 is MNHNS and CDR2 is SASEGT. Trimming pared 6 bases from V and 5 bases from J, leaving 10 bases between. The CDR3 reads CASRRAVNEKLFF. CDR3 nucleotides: TGTGCCAGCAGGAGGGCAGTGAATGAAAAACTGTTTTTT.

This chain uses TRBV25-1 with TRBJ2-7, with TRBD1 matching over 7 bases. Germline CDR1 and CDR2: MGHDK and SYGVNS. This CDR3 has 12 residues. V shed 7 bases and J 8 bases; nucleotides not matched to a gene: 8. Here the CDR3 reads CASNRQGGKQYF. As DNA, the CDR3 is TGTGCCAGCAACAGACAGGGTGGTAAGCAGTACTTC.

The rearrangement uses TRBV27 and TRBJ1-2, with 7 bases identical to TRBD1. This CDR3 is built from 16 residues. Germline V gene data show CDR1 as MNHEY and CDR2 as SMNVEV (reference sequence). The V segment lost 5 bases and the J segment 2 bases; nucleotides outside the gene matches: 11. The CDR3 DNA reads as TGTGCCAGCAGTCCCTCCCCAACAGGGGTCAACTATGGCTACACCTTC. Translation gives CASSPSPTGVNYGYTF.

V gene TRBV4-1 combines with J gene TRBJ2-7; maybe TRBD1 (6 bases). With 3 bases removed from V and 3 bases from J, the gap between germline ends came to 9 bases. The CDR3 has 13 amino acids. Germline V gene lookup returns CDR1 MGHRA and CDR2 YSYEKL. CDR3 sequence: CASSHPDSYEQYF. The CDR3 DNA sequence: TGCGCCAGCAGCCACCCGGACAGCTACGAGCAGTACTTC.

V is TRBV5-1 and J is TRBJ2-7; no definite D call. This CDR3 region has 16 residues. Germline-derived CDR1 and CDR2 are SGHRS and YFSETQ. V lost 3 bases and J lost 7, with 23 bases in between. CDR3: CASSYGGGDPSDEQYF. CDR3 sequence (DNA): TGCGCCAGCAGCTATGGCGGCGGCGACCCTTCAGATGAGCAGTACTTC.

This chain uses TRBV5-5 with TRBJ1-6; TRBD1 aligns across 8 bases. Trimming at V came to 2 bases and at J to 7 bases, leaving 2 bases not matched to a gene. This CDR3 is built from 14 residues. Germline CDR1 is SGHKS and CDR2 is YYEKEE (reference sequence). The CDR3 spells CASSFGQGNSPLHF. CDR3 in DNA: TGTGCCAGCAGCTTCGGACAGGGAAATTCACCCCTCCACTTT.

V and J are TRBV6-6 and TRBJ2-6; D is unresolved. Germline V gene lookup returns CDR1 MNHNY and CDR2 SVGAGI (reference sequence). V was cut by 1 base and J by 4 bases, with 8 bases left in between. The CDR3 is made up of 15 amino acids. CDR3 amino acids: CASSYFVTGANVLTF. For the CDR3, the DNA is TGTGCCAGCAGTTACTTCGTGACAGGGGCCAACGTCCTGACTTTC.

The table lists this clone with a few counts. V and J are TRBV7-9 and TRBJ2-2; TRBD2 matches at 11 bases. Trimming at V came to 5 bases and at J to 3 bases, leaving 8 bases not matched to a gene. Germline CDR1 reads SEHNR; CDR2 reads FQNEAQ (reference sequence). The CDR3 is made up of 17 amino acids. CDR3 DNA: TGTGCCAGCAGCCCCCTCCTAGCGGGGGGCGACACCGGGGAGCTGTTTTTT. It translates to CASSPLLAGGDTGELFF.

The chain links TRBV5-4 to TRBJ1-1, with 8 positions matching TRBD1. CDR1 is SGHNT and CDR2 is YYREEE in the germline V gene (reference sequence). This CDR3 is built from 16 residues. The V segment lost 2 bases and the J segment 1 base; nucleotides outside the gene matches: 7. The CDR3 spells CASSFGQGLWNTEAFF. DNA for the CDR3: TGTGCCAGCAGCTTCGGACAGGGTCTTTGGAACACTGAAGCTTTCTTT.

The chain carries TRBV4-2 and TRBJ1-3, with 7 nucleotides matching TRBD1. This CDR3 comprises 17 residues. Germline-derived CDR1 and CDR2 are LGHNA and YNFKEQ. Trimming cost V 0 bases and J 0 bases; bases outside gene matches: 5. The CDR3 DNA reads TGTGCCAGCAGCCAAGATCGGACAGGAGGCTCTGGAAACACCATATATTTT. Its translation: CASSQDRTGGSGNTIYF.

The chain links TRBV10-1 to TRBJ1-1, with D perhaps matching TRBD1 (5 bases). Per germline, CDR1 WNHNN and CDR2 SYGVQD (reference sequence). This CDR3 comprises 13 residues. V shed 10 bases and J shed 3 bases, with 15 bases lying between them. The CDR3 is CATTVRDDTEAFF. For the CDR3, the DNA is TGCGCCACCACCGTCAGGGATGACACTGAAGCTTTCTTT.

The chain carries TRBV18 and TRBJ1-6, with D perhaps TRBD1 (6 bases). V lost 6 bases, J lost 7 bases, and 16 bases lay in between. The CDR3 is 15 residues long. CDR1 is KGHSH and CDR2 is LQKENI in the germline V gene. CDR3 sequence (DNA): TGTGCCAGCTCCCCTAACAGGGTCGAAAATTCACCCCTCCACTTT. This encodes CASSPNRVENSPLHF. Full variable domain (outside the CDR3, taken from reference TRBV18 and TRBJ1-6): NAGVMQNPRHLVRRRGQEARLRCSPMKGHSHVYWYRQLPEEGLKFMVYLQKENIIDESGMPKERFSAEFPKEGPSILRIQQVVRGDSAAYFCASSPNRVENSPLHFGNGTRLTVT.

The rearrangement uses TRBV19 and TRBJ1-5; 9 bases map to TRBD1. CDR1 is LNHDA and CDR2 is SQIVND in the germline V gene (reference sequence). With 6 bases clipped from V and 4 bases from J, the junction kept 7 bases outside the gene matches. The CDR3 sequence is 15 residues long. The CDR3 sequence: CASRPGQGTNQPQHF. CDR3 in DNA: TGTGCCAGTAGACCGGGACAGGGCACAAATCAGCCCCAGCATTTT.

CDR3 bases: TGTGCCAGCAGTTTATATCGCGGGGAGCTGTTTTTT. It codes for CASSLYRGELFF. The chain has TRBV28 and TRBJ2-2; D remains unclear. Trimming took 1 base from V and 7 from J, leaving 4 bases between them. The CDR3 is 12 residues long. Germline V gene lookup returns CDR1 MDHEN and CDR2 SYDVKM.

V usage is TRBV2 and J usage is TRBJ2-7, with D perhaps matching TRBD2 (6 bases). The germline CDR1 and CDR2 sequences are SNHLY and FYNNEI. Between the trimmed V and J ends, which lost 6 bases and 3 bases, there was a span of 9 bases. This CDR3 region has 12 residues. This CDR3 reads CASRRGSYEQYF. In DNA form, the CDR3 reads TGTGCCAGCAGGCGGGGAAGCTACGAGCAGTACTTC.

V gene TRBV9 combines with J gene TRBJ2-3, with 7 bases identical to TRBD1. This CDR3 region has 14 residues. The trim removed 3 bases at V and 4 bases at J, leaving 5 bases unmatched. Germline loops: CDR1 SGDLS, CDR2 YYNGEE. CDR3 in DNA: TGTGCCAGCAGCGGACAGGGTGGGCCAGATACGCAGTATTTT. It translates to CASSGQGGPDTQYF.